The source of this TCR beta chain is a study of regulatory T cells in long-lasting Graves disease. Study-wide results and caveats: A reduction in accuracy may have resulted from the small sample size. TRBV28, TRBJ1-2 and TRBJ2-5 were favored in persistent disease.

Time point meaning: newly diagnosed GD, antithyroid drugs for less than 3 months. The TCR library was made from RNA extracted from PBMCs. Trimming at V came to 4 bases and at J to 8 bases, leaving 15 bases not matched to a gene. The CDR3 totals 16 residues. Construction of TCR beta libraries relied on iRepertoire HTBI primers and on Arm-PCR targeting CDR3 regions. TCRdb processed the multiplex PCR reads anew with MiXCR; each CDR3 protein has one entry. The table shows approximately 490,000 distinct CDR3 sequences, with roughly 16% occurring only once. Of note for this clonotype: The antigen is not known. A read error may be the cause here, since a much bigger clone is one base away.

The same data also contributed to another study, on T cells in Graves' hyperthyroidism and ophthalmopathy. That study adds: Patients were excluded for uncontrolled infection, other autoimmune disease, pregnancy or lactation.

The sequenced sample was peripheral blood mononuclear cells (PBMCs), obtained at new diagnosis, from a patient treated with antithyroid drugs. The TCR comes from a man aged 40-50 years with Graves disease. The chain recombines TRBV12-3 or TRBV12-4 with TRBJ1-2; 8 nucleotides line up with TRBD1. The CDR3 here is CASSSGGFQGAFGYTF. The CDR3 nucleotides are TGTGCCAGCAGTTCAGGAGGTTTTCAGGGGGCGTTCGGCTACACCTTC.